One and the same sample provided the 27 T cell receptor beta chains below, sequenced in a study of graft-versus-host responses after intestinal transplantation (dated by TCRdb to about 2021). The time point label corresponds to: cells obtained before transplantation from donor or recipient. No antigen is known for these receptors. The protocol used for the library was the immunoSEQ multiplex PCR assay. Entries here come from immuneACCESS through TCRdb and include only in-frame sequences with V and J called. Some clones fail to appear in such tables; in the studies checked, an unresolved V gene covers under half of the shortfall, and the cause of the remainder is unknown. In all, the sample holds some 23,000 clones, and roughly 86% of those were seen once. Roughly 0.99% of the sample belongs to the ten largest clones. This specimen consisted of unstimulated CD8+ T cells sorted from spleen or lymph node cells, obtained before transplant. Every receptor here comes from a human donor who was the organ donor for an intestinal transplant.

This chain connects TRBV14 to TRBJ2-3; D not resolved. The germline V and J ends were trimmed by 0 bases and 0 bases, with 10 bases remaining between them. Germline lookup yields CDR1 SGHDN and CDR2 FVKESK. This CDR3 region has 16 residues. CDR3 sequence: CASSQDRATSTDTQYF. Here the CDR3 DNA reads TGTGCCAGCAGCCAAGATAGGGCGACTAGCACAGATACGCAGTATTTT.

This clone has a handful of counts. The CDR3 DNA reads as TGTGCCAGCAGACTAGGGGATTCCCCGGGGGAGACCCAGTACTTC. Encoded protein: CASRLGDSPGETQYF. The chain carries TRBV2 and TRBJ2-5; D tentatively fits TRBD1 or TRBD2 (5 bases each). The germline gives CDR1 SNHLY, CDR2 FYNNEI. The CDR3 is 15 amino acids. Trimming took off 6 bases at V and 5 bases at J, with 19 bases between the two ends.

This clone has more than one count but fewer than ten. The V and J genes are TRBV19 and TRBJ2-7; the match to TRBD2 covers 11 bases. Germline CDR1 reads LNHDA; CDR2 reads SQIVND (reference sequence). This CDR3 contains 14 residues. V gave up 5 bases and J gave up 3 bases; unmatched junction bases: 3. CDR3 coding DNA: TGTGCCAGTAGTCTGGGACTAGCGGACTACGAGCAGTACTTC. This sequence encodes CASSLGLADYEQYF.

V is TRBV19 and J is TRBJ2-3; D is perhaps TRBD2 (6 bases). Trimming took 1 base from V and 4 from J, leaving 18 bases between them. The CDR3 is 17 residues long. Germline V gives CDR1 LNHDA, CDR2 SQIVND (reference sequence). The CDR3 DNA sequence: TGTGCCAGTAGTATAGGAGCTAGCGAGTACCGCCCAGATACGCAGTATTTT. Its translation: CASSIGASEYRPDTQYF.

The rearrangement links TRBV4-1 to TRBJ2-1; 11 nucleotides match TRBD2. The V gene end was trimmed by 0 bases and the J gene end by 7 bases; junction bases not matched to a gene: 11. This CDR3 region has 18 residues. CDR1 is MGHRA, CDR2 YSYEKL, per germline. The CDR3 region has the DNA TGCGCCAGCAGCCAAGACCTAATACTAGCGGGAGTGAAAAATGAGCAGTTCTTC. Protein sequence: CASSQDLILAGVKNEQFF.

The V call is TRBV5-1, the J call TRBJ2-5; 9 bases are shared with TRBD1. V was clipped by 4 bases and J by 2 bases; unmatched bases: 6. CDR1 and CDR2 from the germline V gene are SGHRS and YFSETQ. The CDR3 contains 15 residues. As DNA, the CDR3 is TGCGCCAGCAGCCAAGGACAGGGGCGTCAAGAGACCCAGTACTTC. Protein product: CASSQGQGRQETQYF.

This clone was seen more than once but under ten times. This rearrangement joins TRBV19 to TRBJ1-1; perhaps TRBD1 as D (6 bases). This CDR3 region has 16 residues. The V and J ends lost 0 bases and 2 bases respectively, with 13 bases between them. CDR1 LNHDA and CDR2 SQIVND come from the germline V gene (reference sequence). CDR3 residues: CASSIDQAGVNTEAFF. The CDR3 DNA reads TGTGCCAGTAGTATAGATCAGGCAGGGGTTAACACTGAAGCTTTCTTT.

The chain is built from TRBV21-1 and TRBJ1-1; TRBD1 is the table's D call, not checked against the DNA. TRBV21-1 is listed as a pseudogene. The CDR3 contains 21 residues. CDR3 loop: CASSTQLTGLTWASRNTEAFF. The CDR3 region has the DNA TGTGCCAGCAGCACTCAATTGACAGGGTTGACGTGGGCAAGTCGGAACACTGAAGCTTTCTTT.

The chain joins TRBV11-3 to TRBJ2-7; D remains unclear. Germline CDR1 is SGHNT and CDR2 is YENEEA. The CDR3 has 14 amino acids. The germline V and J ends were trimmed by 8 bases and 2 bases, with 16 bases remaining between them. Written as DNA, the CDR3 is TGTGCCAGCTCCTCTATAGTTGGGACCTACGAGCAGTACTTC. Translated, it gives CASSSIVGTYEQYF.

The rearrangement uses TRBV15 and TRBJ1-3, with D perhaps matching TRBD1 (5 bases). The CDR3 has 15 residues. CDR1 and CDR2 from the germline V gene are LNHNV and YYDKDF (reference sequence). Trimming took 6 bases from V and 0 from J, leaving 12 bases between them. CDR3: CATSPGRYSGNTIYF. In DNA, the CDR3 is TGTGCCACCAGTCCGGGACGGTACTCTGGAAACACCATATATTTT.

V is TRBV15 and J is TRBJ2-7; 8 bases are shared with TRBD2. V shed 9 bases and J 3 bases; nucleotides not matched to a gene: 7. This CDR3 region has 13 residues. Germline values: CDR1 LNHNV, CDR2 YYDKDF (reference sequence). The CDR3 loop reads CATSAGVGYEQYF. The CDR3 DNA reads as TGTGCCACTTCAGCGGGAGTGGGCTACGAGCAGTACTTC.

The CDR3 sequence is CASSYISPFEQYF. The CDR3 DNA is TGTGCCAGCAGTTACATTTCGCCGTTCGAGCAGTACTTC. V is TRBV6-5 and J is TRBJ2-7; no clear D. This CDR3 is built from 13 residues. CDR1 MNHEY and CDR2 SVGAGI come from the germline V gene. V gave up 2 bases and J gave up 6 bases, with 11 bases separating them.

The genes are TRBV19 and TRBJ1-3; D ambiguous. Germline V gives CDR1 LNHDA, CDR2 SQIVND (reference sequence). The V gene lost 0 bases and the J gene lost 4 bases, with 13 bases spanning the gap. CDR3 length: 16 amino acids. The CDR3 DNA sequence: TGTGCCAGTAGTATAGATCGGGTCGAGCCCGGAAACACCATATATTTT. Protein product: CASSIDRVEPGNTIYF.

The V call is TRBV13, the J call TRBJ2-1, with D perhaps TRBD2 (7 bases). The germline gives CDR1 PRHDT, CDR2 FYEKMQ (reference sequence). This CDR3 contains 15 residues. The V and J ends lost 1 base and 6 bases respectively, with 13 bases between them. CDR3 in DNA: TGTGCCAGCAGCTTAGTGGGCGGGGGCCGCAATGAGCAGTTCTTC. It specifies CASSLVGGGRNEQFF.

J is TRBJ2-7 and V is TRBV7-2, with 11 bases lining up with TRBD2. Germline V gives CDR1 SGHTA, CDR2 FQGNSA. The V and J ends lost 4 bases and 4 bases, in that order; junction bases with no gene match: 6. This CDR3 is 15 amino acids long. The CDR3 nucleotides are TGTGCCAGCAGCTCCTTAGCGGGAGGGCCTTACGAGCAGTACTTC. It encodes CASSSLAGGPYEQYF.

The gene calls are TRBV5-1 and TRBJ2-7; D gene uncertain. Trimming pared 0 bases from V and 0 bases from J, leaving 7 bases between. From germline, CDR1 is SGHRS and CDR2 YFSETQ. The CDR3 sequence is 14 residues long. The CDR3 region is CASSLEGTSYEQYF. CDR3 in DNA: TGCGCCAGCAGCTTGGAGGGAACCTCCTACGAGCAGTACTTC.

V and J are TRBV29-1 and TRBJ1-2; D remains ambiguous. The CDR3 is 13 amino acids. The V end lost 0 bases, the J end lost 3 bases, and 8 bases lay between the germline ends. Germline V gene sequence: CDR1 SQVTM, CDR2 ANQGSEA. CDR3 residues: CSVEERTDYGYTF. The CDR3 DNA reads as TGCAGCGTTGAAGAGAGAACAGACTATGGCTACACCTTC. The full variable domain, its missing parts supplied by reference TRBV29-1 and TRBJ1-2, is SAVISQKPSRDICQRGTSLTIQCQVDSQVTMMFWYRQQPGQSLTLIATANQGSEATYESGFVIDKFPISRPNLTFSTLTVSNMSPEDSSIYLCSVEERTDYGYTFGSGTRLTVV.

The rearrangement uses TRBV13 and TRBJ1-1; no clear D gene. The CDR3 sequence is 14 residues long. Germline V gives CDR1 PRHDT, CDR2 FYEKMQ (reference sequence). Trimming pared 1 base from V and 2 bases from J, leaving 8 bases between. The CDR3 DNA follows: TGTGCCAGCAGCTTAGTTGACATTAACACTGAAGCTTTCTTT. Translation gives CASSLVDINTEAFF.

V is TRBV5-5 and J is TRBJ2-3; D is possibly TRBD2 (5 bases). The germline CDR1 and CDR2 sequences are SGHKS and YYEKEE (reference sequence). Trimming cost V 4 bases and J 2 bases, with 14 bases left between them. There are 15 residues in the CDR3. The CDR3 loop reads CASSTGGKSTDTQYF. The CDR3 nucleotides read TGTGCCAGCAGCACCGGAGGAAAATCCACAGATACGCAGTATTTT.

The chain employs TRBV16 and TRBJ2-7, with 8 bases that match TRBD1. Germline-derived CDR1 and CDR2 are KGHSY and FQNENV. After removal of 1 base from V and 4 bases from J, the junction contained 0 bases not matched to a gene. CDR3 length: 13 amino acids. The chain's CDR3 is CASSQYRGYEQYF. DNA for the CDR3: TGTGCCAGCAGCCAATACAGGGGGTACGAGCAGTACTTC. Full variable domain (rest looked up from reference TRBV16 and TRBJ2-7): GEEVAQTPKHLVRGEGQKAKLYCAPIKGHSYVFWYQQVLKNEFKFLISFQNENVFDETGMPKERFSAKCLPNSPCSLEIQATKLEDSAVYFCASSQYRGYEQYFGPGTRLTVT.

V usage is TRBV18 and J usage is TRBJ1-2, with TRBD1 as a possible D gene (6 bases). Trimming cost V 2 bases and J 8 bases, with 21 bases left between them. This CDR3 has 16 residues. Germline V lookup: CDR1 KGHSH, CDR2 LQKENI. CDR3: CASSPGGQTDWRGYTF. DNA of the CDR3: TGTGCCAGCTCACCAGGGGGACAAACAGACTGGAGGGGCTACACCTTC.

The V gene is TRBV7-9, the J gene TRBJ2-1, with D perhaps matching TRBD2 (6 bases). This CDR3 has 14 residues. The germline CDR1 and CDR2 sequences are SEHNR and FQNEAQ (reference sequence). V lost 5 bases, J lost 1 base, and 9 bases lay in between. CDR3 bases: TGTGCCAGCAGCCGGGACTCATCCTACAATGAGCAGTTCTTC. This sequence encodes CASSRDSSYNEQFF.

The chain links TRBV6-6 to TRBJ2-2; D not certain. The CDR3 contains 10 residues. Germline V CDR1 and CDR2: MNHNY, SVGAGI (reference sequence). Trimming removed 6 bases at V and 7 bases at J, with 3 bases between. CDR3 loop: CASRGGELFF. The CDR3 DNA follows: TGTGCCAGCAGGGGCGGGGAGCTGTTTTTT.

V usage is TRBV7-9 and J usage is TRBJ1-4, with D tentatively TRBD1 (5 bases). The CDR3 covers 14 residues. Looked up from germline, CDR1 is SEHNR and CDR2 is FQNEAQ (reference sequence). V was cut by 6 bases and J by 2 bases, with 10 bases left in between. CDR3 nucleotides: TGTGCCAGCAGTCCAGGGTGGACTAATGAAAAACTGTTTTTT. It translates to CASSPGWTNEKLFF.

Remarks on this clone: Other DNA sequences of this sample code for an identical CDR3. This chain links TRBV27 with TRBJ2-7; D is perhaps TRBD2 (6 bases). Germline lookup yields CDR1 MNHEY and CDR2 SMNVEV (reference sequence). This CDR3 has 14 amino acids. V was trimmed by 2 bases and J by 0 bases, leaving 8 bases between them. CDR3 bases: TGTGCCAGCAGTTTAGCGGGGAGCTCCTACGAGCAGTACTTC. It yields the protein CASSLAGSSYEQYF.

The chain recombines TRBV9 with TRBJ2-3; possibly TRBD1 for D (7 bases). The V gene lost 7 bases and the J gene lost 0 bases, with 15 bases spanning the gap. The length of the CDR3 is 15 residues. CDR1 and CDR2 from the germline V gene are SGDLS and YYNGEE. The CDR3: CASGGGGVSTDTQYF. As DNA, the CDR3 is TGTGCCAGCGGAGGGGGCGGGGTCAGCACAGATACGCAGTATTTT.

For the CDR3, the DNA is TGCGCCAGCAGTATGGCAGGGGTGCCCTACAATGAGCAGTTCTTC. Its protein is CASSMAGVPYNEQFF. This sequence joins TRBV10-2 and TRBJ2-1; D possibly corresponds to TRBD1 (6 bases). V was clipped by 5 bases and J by 2 bases, with 13 bases between them. This CDR3 contains 15 residues. CDR1 and CDR2 (germline): WSHSY, SAAADI.